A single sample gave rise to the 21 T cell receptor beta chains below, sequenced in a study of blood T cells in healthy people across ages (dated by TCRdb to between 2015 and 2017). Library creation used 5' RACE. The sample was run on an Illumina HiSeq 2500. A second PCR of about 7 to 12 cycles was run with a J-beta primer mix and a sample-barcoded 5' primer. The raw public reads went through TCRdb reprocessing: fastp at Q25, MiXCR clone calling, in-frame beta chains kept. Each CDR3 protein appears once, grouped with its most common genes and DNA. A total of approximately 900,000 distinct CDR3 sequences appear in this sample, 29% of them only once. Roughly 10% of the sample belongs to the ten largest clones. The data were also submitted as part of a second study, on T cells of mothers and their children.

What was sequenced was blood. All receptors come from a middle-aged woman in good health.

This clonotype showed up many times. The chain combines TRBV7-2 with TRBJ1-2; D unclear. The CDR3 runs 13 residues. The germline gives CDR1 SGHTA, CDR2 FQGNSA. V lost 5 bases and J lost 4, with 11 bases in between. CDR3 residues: CASSPSHSYGYTF. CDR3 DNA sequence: TGTGCCAGCAGCCCAAGCCACAGCTATGGCTACACCTTC.

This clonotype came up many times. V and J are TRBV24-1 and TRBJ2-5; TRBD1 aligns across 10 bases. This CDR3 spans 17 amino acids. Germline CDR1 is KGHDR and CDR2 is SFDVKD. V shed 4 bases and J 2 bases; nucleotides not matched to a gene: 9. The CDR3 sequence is CATSDPRDRGAQETQYF. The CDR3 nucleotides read TGTGCCACCAGTGACCCCCGGGACAGGGGCGCTCAAGAGACCCAGTACTTC.

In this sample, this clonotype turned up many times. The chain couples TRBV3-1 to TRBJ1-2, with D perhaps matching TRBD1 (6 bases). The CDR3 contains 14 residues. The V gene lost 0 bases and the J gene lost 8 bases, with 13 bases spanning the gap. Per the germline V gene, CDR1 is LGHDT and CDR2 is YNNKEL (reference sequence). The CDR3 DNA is TGTGCCAGCAGCCAAGATCACGGGGGCAGAGGCTACACCTTC. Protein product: CASSQDHGGRGYTF.

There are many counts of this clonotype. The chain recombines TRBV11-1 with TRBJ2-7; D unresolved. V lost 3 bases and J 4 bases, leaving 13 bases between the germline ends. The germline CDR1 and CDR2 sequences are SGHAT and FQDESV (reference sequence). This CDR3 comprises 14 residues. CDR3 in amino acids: CASSFGQSGYEQYF. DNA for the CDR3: TGTGCCAGCAGCTTTGGGCAGTCTGGATACGAGCAGTACTTC.

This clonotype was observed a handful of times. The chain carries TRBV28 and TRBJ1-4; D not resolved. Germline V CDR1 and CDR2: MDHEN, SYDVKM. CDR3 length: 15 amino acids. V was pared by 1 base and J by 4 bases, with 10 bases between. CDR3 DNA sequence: TGTGCCAGCAGTTTATCGCCCATGGGTAATGAAAAACTGTTTTTT. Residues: CASSLSPMGNEKLFF.

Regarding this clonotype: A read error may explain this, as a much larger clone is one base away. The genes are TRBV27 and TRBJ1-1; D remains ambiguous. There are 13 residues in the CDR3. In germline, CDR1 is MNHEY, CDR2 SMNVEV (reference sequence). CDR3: CASSLNVNIEAFF. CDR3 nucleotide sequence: TGTGCCAGCAGTTTAAACGTAAACATTGAAGCTTTCTTT.

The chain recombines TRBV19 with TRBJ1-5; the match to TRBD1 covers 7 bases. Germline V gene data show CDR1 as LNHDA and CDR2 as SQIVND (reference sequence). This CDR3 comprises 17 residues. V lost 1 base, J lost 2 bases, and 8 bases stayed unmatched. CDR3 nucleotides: TGTGCCAGTAGTATAGGACAGGGTCTGTTGGGCAATCAGCCCCAGCATTTT. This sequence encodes CASSIGQGLLGNQPQHF.

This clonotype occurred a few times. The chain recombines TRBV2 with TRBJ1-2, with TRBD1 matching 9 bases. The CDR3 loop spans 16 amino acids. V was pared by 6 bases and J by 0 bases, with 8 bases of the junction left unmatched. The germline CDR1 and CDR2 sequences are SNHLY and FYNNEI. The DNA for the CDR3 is TGTGCCAGCAGACCGGGACAGGGAGCTACTAACTATGGCTACACCTTC. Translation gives CASRPGQGATNYGYTF.

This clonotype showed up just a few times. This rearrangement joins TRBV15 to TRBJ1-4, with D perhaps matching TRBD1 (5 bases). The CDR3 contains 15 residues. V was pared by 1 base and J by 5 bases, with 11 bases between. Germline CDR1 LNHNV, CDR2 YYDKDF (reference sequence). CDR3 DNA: TGTGCCACCAGCAGAGTAGACAGACAAAATGAAAAACTGTTTTTT. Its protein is CATSRVDRQNEKLFF.

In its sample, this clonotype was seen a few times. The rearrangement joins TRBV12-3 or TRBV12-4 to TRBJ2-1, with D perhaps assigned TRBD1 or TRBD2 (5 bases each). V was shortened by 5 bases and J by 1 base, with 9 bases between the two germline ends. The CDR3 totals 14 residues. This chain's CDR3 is CASSRDPSYNEQFF. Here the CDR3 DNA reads TGTGCCAGCAGTCGGGACCCATCCTACAATGAGCAGTTCTTC.

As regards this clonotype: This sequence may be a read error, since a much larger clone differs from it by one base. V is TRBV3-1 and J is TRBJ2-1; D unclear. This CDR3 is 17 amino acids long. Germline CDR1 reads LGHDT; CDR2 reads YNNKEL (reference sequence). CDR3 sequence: CASSQEGVVDRRNGQFF. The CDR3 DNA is TGTGCCAGCAGCCAAGAAGGAGTAGTGGATAGGCGGAATGGGCAGTTCTTC.

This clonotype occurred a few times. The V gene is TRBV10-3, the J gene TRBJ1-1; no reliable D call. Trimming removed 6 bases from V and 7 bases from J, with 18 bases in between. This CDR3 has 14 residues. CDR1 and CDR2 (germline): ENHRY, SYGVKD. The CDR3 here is CAISGSAGVGEAFF. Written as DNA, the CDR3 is TGTGCCATCAGCGGGTCCGCCGGGGTAGGTGAAGCTTTCTTT.

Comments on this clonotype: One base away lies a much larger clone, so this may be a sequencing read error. This chain's CDR3 is CSVVDHYGYTF. In nucleotides, the CDR3 is TGCAGCGTCGTGGACCATTATGGCTACACCTTC. The rearrangement joins TRBV29-1 to TRBJ1-2; D remains ambiguous. V was cut by 6 bases and J by 5 bases, with 10 bases left in between. The CDR3 has 11 amino acids. Germline loops: CDR1 SQVTM, CDR2 ANQGSEA.

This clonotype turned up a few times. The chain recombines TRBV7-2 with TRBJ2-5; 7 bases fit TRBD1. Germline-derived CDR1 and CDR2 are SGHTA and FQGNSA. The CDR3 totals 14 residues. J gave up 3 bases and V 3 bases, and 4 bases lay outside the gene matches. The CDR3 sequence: CASSFTGVEETQYF. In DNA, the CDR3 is TGTGCCAGCAGCTTTACAGGGGTTGAAGAGACCCAGTACTTC.

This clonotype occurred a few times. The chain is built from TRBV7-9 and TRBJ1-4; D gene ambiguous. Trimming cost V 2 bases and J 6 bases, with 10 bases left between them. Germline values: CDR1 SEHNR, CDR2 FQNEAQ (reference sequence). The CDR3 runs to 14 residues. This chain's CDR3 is CASSLSEGDEKLFF. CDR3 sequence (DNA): TGTGCCAGCAGCTTATCAGAGGGCGATGAAAAACTGTTTTTT.

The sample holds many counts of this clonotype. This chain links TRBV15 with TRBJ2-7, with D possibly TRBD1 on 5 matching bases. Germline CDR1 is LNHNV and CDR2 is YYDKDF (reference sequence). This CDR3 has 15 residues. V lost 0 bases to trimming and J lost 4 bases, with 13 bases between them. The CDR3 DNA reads TGTGCCACCAGCAGAGATCGGCCAGGGCTATACGAGCAGTACTTC. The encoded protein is CATSRDRPGLYEQYF.

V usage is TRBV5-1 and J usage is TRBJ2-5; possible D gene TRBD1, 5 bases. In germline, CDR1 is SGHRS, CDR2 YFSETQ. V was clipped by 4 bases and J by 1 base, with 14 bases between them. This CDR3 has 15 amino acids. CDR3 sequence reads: CASSPPQVPQETQYF. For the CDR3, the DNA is TGCGCCAGCAGCCCACCACAGGTCCCCCAAGAGACCCAGTACTTC. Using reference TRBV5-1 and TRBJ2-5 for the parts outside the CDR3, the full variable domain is KAGVTQTPRYLIKTRGQQVTLSCSPISGHRSVSWYQQTPGQGLQFLFEYFSETQRNKGNFPGRFSGRQFSNSRSEMNVSTLELGDSALYLCASSPPQVPQETQYFGPGTRLLVL.

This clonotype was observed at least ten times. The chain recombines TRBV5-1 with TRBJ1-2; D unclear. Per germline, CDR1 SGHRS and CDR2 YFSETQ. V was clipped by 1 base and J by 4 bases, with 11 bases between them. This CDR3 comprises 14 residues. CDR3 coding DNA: TGCGCCAGCAGCTTGCAGGACGGAGCCTATGGCTACACCTTC. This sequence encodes CASSLQDGAYGYTF.

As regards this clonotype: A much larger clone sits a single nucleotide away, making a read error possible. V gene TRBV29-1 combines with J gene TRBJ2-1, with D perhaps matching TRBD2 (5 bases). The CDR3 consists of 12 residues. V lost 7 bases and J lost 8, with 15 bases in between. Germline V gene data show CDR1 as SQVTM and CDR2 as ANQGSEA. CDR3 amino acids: CSAGGTGDEQFF. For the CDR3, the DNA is TGCAGCGCCGGAGGCACCGGGGATGAGCAGTTCTTC.

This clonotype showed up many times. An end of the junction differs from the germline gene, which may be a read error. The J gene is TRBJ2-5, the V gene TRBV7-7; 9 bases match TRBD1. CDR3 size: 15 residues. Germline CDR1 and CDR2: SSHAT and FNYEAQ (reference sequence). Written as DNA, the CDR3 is TGTGCTAGCAGCTATACTCACAGGGGGCCAGAGACCCAGTACTTC. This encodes CASSYTHRGPETQYF.

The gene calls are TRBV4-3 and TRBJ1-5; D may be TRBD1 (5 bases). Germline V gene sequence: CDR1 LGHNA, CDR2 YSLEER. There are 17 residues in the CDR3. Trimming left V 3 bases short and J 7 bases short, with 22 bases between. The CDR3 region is CASSHNSRGEGSQPQHF. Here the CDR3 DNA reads TGCGCCAGCAGCCACAACTCCCGAGGAGAGGGGAGCCAGCCCCAGCATTTT.